The T cell receptor beta chain under discussion was sequenced for a study of shared clonotypes between healthy human individuals. Findings and limits, study-wide: Naive subsets, compared against memory subsets, generally had larger estimated richness values. Owing to a small donor count, the genetic and exposure-history diversity represented was limited. Only blood samples were collected, and tissue repertoires likely differ.

Trimming pared 5 bases from V and 4 bases from J, leaving 12 bases between. The germline CDR1 and CDR2 sequences are SGHRS and YFSETQ. The CDR3 covers 14 residues. Notes on this clone: Its antigen is not known.

Clones were sequenced by immunoSEQ multiplex PCR, and TCRdb holds only the in-frame ones, with some missing. This table has some 2,000,000 clones, 90% to 96% appearing once. The sequencing input was naive CD4+ T cells sorted from blood. Subset noted: CD45RA+ positively selected. This TCR was recovered from a man in his late teens or twenties in good health. The V call is TRBV5-1, the J call TRBJ1-4; no definite D call. CDR3 sequence: CASRGTVDNEKLFF. The CDR3 DNA reads as TGCGCCAGCAGGGGAACAGTCGATAATGAAAAACTGTTTTTT.